This T cell receptor (beta chain) was captured in a study of T cell responses to AZD1222 COVID-19 vaccine. Study-level information: Samples with a second dose at about 4 or about 12 weeks were pooled together.

In germline, CDR1 is MDHEN, CDR2 SYDVKM. The germline V and J ends were trimmed by 3 bases and 3 bases, with 12 bases remaining between them. The CDR3 spans 14 residues. Assay used: immunoSEQ multiplex PCR; TCRdb lists only in-frame clones, some missing. The data contain 95,000 to 110,000 clones, less than 95% of them singletons. This clone was observed a few times. Its antigen is as yet unknown. Overall study results and limits: Scientists sampled the repertoires only once the peak T cell response had passed. Across the whole spike, CD4 TCRs peaked at regions 160-218 and 743-854.

Sequences were derived from peripheral blood, sampled on day 0 of AZD1222 vaccination. The receptor's source is an adult in good health. The chain links TRBV28 to TRBJ2-7, with D unclear. The CDR3 here is CASSLAVQNYEQYF. CDR3 DNA: TGTGCCAGCAGTTTGGCGGTTCAGAACTACGAGCAGTACTTC.